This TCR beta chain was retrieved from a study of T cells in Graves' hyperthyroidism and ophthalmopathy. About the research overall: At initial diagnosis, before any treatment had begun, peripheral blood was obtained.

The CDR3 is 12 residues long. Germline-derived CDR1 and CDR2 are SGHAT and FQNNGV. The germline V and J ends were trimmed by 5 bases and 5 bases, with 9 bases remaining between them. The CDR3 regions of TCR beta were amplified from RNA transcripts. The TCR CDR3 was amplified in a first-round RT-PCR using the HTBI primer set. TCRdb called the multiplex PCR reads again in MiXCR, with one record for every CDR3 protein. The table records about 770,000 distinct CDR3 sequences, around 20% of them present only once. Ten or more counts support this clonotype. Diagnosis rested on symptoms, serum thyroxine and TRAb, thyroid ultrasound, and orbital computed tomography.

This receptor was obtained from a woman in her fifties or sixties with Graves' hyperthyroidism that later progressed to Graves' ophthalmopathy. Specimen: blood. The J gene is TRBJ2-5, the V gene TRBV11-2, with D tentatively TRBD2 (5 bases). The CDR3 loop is CASSPRRETQYF. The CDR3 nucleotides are TGTGCCAGCAGCCCCCGGAGGGAGACCCAGTACTTC.